Below are 3 T cell receptor beta chains sequenced from a single sample in a study of T cell repertoires in cytomegalovirus infection. TCRdb independently ran MiXCR on the reads; one entry per CDR3 protein. The sample holds about 450,000 distinct CDR3 sequences, roughly 30% seen once. Sequenced input: PBMCs. The receptors shown here come from a human donor in good health (CMV status not recorded). Some clones in this sample may be carry-over from other donors' samples.

This clonotype has just a few counts. The rearrangement links TRBV12-3 or TRBV12-4 to TRBJ2-5; D might be TRBD2 (5 bases). V was shortened by 7 bases and J by 1 base, with 13 bases between the two germline ends. The CDR3 covers 14 residues. CDR3 amino acids: CASNFGGPQETQYF. Written as DNA, the CDR3 is TGTGCCAGCAACTTCGGCGGGCCCCAAGAGACCCAGTACTTC.

This clonotype was picked up many times. The chain has TRBV27 and TRBJ2-3, with D unresolved. The V and J ends lost 5 bases and 3 bases respectively, with 15 bases between them. The germline CDR1 and CDR2 sequences are MNHEY and SMNVEV (reference sequence). The CDR3 length is 15 residues. As DNA, the CDR3 is TGTGCCAGCAGTCCGACCCCGGGCAATACAGATACGCAGTATTTT. Its protein product is CASSPTPGNTDTQYF.

This clonotype was counted at least ten times. V and J are TRBV6-2 or TRBV6-3 and TRBJ1-1; D unclear. The CDR3 extends over 16 amino acids. Trimming took 6 bases from V and 5 from J, leaving 22 bases between them. CDR1 MNHEY and CDR2 SVGEGT come from the germline V gene. The CDR3 DNA sequence: TGTGCCAGCAGCCGCCTGGAGATCACCCGGAGAACTGAAGCTTTCTTT. The encoded protein is CASSRLEITRRTEAFF.